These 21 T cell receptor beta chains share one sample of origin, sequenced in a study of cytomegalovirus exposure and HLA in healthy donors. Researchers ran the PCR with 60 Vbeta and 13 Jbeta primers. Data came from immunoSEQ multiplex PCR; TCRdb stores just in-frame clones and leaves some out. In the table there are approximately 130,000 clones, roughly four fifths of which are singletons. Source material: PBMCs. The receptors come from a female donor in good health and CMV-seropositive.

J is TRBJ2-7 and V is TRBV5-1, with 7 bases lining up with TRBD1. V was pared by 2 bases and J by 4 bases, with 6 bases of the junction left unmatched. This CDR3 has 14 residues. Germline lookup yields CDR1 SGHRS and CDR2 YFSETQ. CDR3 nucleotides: TGCGCCAGCAGCTTTGACAGGGCCAAATACGAGCAGTACTTC. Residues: CASSFDRAKYEQYF.

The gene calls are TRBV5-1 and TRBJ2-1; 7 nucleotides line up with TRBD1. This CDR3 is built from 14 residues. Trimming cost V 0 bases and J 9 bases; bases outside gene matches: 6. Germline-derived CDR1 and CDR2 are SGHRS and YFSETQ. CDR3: CASSLGQGFSEQFF. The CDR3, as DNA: TGCGCCAGCAGCTTGGGACAGGGCTTTTCTGAGCAGTTCTTC.

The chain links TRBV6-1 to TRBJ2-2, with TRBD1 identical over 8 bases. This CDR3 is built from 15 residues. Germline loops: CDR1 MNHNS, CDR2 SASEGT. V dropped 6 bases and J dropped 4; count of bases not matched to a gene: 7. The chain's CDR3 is CASSGDRGLTGELFF. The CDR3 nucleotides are TGTGCCAGCAGCGGTGACAGGGGCCTCACCGGGGAGCTGTTTTTT.

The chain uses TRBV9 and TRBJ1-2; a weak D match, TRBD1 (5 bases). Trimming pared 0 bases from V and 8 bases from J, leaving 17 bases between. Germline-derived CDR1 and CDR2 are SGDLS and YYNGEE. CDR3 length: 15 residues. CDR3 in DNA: TGTGCCAGCAGCGTAGGGGGCCCTGGTGGATTAGGCTACACCTTC. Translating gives CASSVGGPGGLGYTF.

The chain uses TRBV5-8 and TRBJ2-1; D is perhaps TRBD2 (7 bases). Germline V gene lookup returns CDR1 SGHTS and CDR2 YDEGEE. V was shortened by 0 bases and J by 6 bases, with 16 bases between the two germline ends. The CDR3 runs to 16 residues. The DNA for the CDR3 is TGTGCCAGCAGCTTGGGGGGGGGCGCGGTTGTCAATGAGCAGTTCTTC. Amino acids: CASSLGGGAVVNEQFF.

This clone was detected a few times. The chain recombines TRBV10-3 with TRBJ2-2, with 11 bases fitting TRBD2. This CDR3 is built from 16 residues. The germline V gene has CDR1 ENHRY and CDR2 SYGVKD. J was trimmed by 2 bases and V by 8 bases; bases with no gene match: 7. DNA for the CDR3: TGTGCCATCCCTACTAGCGGGGGCGCTAACACCGGGGAGCTGTTTTTT. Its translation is CAIPTSGGANTGELFF.

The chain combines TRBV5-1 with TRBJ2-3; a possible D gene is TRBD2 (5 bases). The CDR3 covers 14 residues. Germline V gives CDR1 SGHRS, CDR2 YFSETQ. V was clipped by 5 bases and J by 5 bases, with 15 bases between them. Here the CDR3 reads CASRRSADQDTQYF. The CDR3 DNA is TGCGCCAGCAGAAGATCAGCGGATCAAGATACGCAGTATTTT.

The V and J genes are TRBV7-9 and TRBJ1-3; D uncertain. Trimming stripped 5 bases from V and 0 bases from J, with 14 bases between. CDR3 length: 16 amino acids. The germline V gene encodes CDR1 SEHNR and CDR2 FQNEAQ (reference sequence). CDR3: CASSHPTPFSGNTIYF. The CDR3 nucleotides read TGTGCCAGCAGCCACCCGACACCCTTCTCTGGAAACACCATATATTTT.

CDR3 coding DNA: TGTGCCAACCCTTGGAGGGGCTCTGGAAACACCATATATTTT. Its protein is CANPWRGSGNTIYF. This rearrangement joins TRBV28 to TRBJ1-3; possibly TRBD1 for D (5 bases). The CDR3 is 14 residues long. V shed 10 bases and J shed 0 bases, with 13 bases lying between them. The V gene's germline CDR1 is MDHEN and CDR2 SYDVKM.

The CDR3 here is CASSTRTGFEAFF. In DNA form, the CDR3 reads TGTGCCAGCAGTACACGGACAGGGTTTGAAGCTTTCTTT. The chain uses TRBV6-5 and TRBJ1-1; 8 bases agree with TRBD1. Trimming took 5 bases from V and 7 from J; bases not matched to a gene: 6. The CDR3 sequence is 13 residues long. Germline CDR1 and CDR2: MNHEY and SVGAGI.

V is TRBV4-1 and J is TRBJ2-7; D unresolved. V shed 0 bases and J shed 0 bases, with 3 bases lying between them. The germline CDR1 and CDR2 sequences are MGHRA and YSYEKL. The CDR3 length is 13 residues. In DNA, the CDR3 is TGCGCCAGCAGCCAAGACCGCTCCTACGAGCAGTACTTC. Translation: CASSQDRSYEQYF.

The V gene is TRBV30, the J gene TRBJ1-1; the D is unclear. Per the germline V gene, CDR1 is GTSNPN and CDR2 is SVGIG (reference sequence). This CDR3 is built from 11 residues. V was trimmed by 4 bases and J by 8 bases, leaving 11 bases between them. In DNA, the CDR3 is TGTGCCTGGACCTCAAACTCCGAAGCTTTCTTT. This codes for CAWTSNSEAFF.

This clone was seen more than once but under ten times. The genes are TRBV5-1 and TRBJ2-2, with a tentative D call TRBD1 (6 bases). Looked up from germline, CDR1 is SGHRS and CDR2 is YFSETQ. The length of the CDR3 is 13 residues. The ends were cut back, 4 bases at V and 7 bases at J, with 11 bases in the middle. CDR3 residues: CASSRDRHGELFF. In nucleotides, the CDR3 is TGCGCCAGCAGCCGAGACAGGCACGGGGAGCTGTTTTTT.

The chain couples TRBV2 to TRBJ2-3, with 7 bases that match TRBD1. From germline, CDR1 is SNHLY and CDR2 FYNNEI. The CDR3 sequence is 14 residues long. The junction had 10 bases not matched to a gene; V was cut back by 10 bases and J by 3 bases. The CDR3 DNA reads TGTGCCACACGATACAGGGGTCGGACAGATACGCAGTATTTT. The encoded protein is CATRYRGRTDTQYF. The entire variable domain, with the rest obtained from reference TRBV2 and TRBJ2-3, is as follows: EPEVTQTPSHQVTQMGQEVILRCVPISNHLYFYWYRQILGQKVEFLVSFYNNEISEKSEIFDDQFSVERPDGSNFTLKIRSTKLEDSAMYFCATRYRGRTDTQYFGPGTRLTVL.

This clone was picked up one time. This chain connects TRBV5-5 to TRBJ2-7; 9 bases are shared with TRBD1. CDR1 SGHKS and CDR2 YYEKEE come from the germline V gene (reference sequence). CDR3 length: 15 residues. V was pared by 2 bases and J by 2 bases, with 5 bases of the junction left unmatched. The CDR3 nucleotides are TGTGCCAGCAGCTTAGGGACAGGGTCCACCTACGAGCAGTACTTC. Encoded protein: CASSLGTGSTYEQYF.

In DNA, the CDR3 is TGCGCCAGCAGCCCAACAGGGAGGGGGGATGAAAAACTGTTTTTT. Encoded protein: CASSPTGRGDEKLFF. The chain couples TRBV5-1 to TRBJ1-4; perhaps TRBD1 as D (6 bases). Germline V gene data show CDR1 as SGHRS and CDR2 as YFSETQ. V was shortened by 4 bases and J by 6 bases, with 16 bases between the two germline ends. This CDR3 has 15 amino acids. Looking up the rest from reference TRBV5-1 and TRBJ1-4 gives the full variable domain: KAGVTQTPRYLIKTRGQQVTLSCSPISGHRSVSWYQQTPGQGLQFLFEYFSETQRNKGNFPGRFSGRQFSNSRSEMNVSTLELGDSALYLCASSPTGRGDEKLFFGSGTQLSVL.

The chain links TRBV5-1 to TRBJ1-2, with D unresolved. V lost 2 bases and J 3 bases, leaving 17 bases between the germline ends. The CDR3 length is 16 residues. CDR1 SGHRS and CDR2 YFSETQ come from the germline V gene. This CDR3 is CASSLAGIRTDYGYTF. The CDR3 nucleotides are TGCGCCAGCAGCTTAGCCGGGATCCGCACCGACTATGGCTACACCTTC.

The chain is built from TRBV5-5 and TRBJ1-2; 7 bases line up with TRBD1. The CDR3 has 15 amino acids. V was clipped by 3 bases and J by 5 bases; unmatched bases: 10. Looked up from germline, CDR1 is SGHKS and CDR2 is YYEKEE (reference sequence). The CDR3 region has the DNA TGTGCCAGCAGCTCAACGGGGGACAGCGTTTATGGCTACACCTTC. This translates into CASSSTGDSVYGYTF. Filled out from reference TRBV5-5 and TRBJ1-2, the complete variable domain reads DAGVTQSPTHLIKTRGQQVTLRCSPISGHKSVSWYQQVLGQGPQFIFQYYEKEERGRGNFPDRFSARQFPNYSSELNVNALLLGDSALYLCASSSTGDSVYGYTFGSGTRLTVV.

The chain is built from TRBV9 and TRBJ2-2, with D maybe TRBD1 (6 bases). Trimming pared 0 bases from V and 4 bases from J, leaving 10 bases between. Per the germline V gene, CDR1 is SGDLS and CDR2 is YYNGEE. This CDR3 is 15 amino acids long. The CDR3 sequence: CASSVEGTFTGELFF. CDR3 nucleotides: TGTGCCAGCAGCGTAGAGGGGACATTCACCGGGGAGCTGTTTTTT.

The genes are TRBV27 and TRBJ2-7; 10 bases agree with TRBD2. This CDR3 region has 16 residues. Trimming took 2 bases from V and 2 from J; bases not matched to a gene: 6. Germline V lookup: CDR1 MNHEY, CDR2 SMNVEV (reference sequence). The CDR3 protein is CASSLVAGGPTYEQYF. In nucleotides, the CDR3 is TGTGCCAGCAGTTTAGTAGCGGGGGGCCCTACCTACGAGCAGTACTTC.

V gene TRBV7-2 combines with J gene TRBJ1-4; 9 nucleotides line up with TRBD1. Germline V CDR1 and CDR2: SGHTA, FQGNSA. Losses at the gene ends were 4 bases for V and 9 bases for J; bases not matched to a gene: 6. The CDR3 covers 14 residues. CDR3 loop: CASSSGTGRQKLFF. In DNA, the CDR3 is TGTGCCAGCAGCTCCGGGACAGGGCGGCAAAAACTGTTTTTT.